This TCR beta chain was captured by sequencing in a study of blood T cell repertoires in COVID-19. In the study overall: T cells, B-cell-depleted T cells, or PBMCs supplied cDNA or gDNA.

Individuals drawn from under 30 US areas were about 18 to 100 years old. Profiled with immunoSEQ multiplex PCR; TCRdb holds only in-frame clones, not every one. The sample contains 50,000 to 70,000 clones, around 65% of which appear only once. CDR3 length: 12 amino acids. Germline CDR1 reads SGHTA; CDR2 reads FQGNSA. The germline V and J ends were trimmed by 1 base and 7 bases, with 5 bases remaining between them. This sequence originates from a woman aged 55 to 70 who had been exposed to COVID-19. Sequencing input: PBMCs or T cells enriched from blood (not recorded which). The chain couples TRBV7-2 to TRBJ2-1; D is unresolved. The CDR3 spells CASSLVRNEQFF. CDR3 DNA: TGTGCCAGCAGCTTAGTCAGGAATGAGCAGTTCTTC.